The present entry profiles one T cell receptor beta chain with its context. Its matching antigen is unknown. This sample was taken from a study of cytomegalovirus exposure and HLA in healthy donors. Primers included in the PCR were 60 Vbeta and 13 Jbeta primers. Clones were read by immunoSEQ multiplex PCR, and TCRdb kept only the in-frame ones, dropping some. The profile covers about 190,000 clones, with over 70% appearing a single time and about 1.6% taken by the ten largest. V was pared by 1 base and J by 15 bases, with 6 bases of the junction left unmatched. The CDR3 loop spans 13 amino acids. Study results and limitations: A later analysis by the authors found several of the most significant clusters apparently linked to common viral pathogens. In a later analysis, HLA-associated TCR beta chains were more clonally expanded than equally common others. The HLA-A and HLA-B alleles of most subjects were reportedly predicted accurately from TCR beta sequences. Among immune exposure information, only CMV serostatus was available.

The sequence was collected from a woman under 30 in good health and CMV-seronegative. The chain uses TRBV5-7 and TRBJ2-1, with 11 bases identical to TRBD2. TRBV5-7 is identified as an open reading frame with a role that is uncertain. What was sequenced was PBMCs. CDR3 coding DNA: TGTGCCAGCAGCTTGAATAGCGGGGGGGGGAGGTTCTTC. This codes for CASSLNSGGGRFF.